This T cell receptor beta chain was found in a study of T cells after yellow fever vaccination (dated by TCRdb to the late 2010s). Background for the entire study: Libraries from fractions with low cell numbers were prepared with the SMART-Seq v4 Ultra Low Input RNA kit. To follow T-cell clones before and after primary and booster YFV17D yellow fever vaccination, bulk TCR alpha and beta repertoires were sequenced over time. Two healthy male donors, one aged 18 to 30 and one aged 30 to 40 years, made up the cohort. Blood was collected at multiple timepoints before and after primary and secondary immunization, and bulk PBMC replicates and cell subsets were isolated. Study-wide conclusions, independent of this receptor: Most clones expanded after primary vaccination (roughly 96% of CD4 and about 85% of CD8) were re-detected after the booster, suggesting that broad memory maintenance occurred. Because the study included only a couple of donors, the extent to which the findings can be generalized is limited. The secondary T-cell response was weaker than the primary response but faster, peaking on day 5 instead of day 15. FACS-sorted repertoires could contain abundant contaminating clonotypes from the bulk population, so computational filtering was required. A small share of clonotypes occurred in both CD4 and CD8 compartments, likely arising from convergent recombination.

Of note for this clonotype: The target of this receptor is not known. Qualities for individual bases were not recorded, and no much larger clone is one base off.

TCR cDNA was made using 5'RACE template switching, a step that added a universal primer site and unique molecular identifiers. Priming of cDNA synthesis was performed from both the TCR alpha and TCR beta constant segments. Libraries were amplified in two PCR steps, with sample barcodes and sequencing adapters added in the second step. Sequencing of libraries was performed on Illumina HiSeq 2500 (2x100 bp) or NovaSeq (2x150 bp). Turning to the authors' computational methods: Demultiplexing of reads and collapsing into UMI consensus sequences were performed with MIGEC, and V(D)J alignment was carried out with MiXCR. Using edgeR on replicate PBMC samples, clonotypes were called vaccine-responding if FDR was below 0.01 and the log2 fold change was above 5 up to day 15. CD4 or CD8 identity was assigned to each bulk clonotype according to whether the clonotype was present at higher abundance in the sequenced CD4 repertoire or the sequenced CD8 repertoire. TCRdb cleaned the public reads at Q25 with fastp, built clones with MiXCR and kept in-frame beta chains. Identical CDR3 protein sequences are pooled into one entry, listed with their most common genes and DNA. TCRdb's processing, not the authors' own work, is the source of the V and J calls. This sample comprises 450,000 to 550,000 distinct CDR3 sequences, roughly 22% of them detected only once. About 16% of the sample rests with the top ten.

What the treatment or condition label conveys for this sample: live attenuated yellow fever vaccine strain. At each blood-draw timepoint, two biological replicates of bulk PBMCs were obtained. PBMCs were isolated from peripheral blood using a standard Ficoll-Paque protocol. TriZol was used to extract RNA from bulk PBMCs, from CD4 and CD8 fractions, and from dextramer-positive and dextramer-negative fractions. This receptor was obtained from a man aged 18-30 years who received the YFV17D yellow fever vaccine. The sample in question was PBMCs, obtained roughly 20 days after the first yellow fever vaccination.

The CDR3 corresponds to CASSPLKGGHLETQYF. The bases are TGTGCCAGCAGCCCCCTGAAGGGGGGGCATTTAGAGACCCAGTACTTC. The V gene is TRBV7-9 and the J gene is TRBJ2-5, with TRBD2 perhaps the D gene, on 7 matching bases. V is reduced by 5 bases and J by 4 bases, leaving a spacing of 20 bases between them. From the cysteine up to the phenylalanine, the CDR3 has a length of 16 residues. Only the CDR3 region is kept as DNA, spanning 48 bases read in frame from base 1. Looking up the germline V gene (reference sequence) yields CDR1 SEHNR and CDR2 FQNEAQ.